A single T cell receptor beta chain is shown here with its context. Taking its sample share into account, this clonotype is medium-sized (0.01 to 0.1%). Its antigen remains unidentified. No quality values exist for individual bases; no much larger clone is one base distant. The entry originates in a study of T-cell reconstitution after alpha-beta-depleted transplantation in children (dated by TCRdb to the mid-2010s). About the full investigation: The study quantitatively tracked T-cell immune reconstitution after TCRalphabeta/CD19-depleted allogeneic hematopoietic cell transplantation in children using TCR repertoire profiling. Broader findings and caveats from the paper: In some patients, high TCRbeta diversity at day 60 was attributed to recipient T cells and intrathymic progenitors that had survived conditioning. The apparently early recovery of alphabetaT-cell counts about two months after transplant reportedly depended on only several hundred rapidly expanded clones that came from non-depleted graft cells. Over subsequent months, a decline in hyperexpanded clone frequencies was noted, and after one year, T-cell counts and TCRbeta diversity were mostly ascribed to newly produced T cells.

The receptor library was made with PCR. Sequencing was carried out with an Illumina HiSeq 2500. Molecular barcoding was employed in the preparation of TCR libraries, with unique molecular identifiers being used to normalize TCRbeta repertoire quantification. TCRdb reworked the public reads: Q25 trimming with fastp, MiXCR clone assembly, productive beta chains retained. Rows merge per CDR3 protein into single entries with the most common DNA and genes. This sample is represented by approximately 7,000 distinct CDR3 sequences; more than 15% of them were singletons. More than 14% of the sample rests with the top ten. In the germline V gene (reference sequence), CDR1 corresponds to SEHNR and CDR2 to FQNEAQ. Trimming at the junction amounts to 5 bases on V and 4 bases on J, and the germline ends lie 12 bases apart. Measured from the cysteine to the phenylalanine, the CDR3 is 14 residues long. CDR3 DNA is the only sequence kept; it has 42 bases, read in frame from the first base.

The treatment or condition label of this sample denotes: allogeneic hematopoietic cell transplantation with graft depleted of TCRalphabeta T cells and CD19 B cells. Transplant recipients were children who received TCRalphabeta/CD19-depleted allogeneic hematopoietic cell grafts. This specimen consisted of PBMCs, obtained before TCRalphabeta/CD19-depleted stem cell transplant. The rearranged segments are TRBV7-9 and TRBJ1-5; perhaps TRBD1 is the D gene, with 6 bases matching. The clonotype comes from a boy aged 2-9 years with acute lymphoblastic leukemia, due to receive a stem cell transplant. This receptor carries the CDR3 CASSAGEWNQPQHF. The bases are TGTGCCAGCAGCGCAGGGGAATGGAATCAGCCCCAGCATTTT.